These T cell receptor beta chains were read from a single sample in a study of blood T cell repertoires in COVID-19. Libraries were prepared by immunoSEQ multiplex PCR; TCRdb keeps only in-frame clonotypes and omits some of them. Here the sample spans 200,000 or so clones, 84% being singletons. Material: peripheral blood. All receptors come from a human donor in a cohort sampled during active COVID-19. CDR3s include the opening cysteine and the closing phenylalanine or tryptophan. The D gene is left open where the match is weak. The size of a clone is reported for some rows only, either as once, few or many, or as a class for expanded clones.

CASSETGGYGYTF	TGCGCCAGCAGCGAGACAGGGGGCTATGGCTACACCTTC	TRBD1	TRBV5-1	TRBJ1-2	.	13
CASSRSILGQGTNIQYF	TGCGCCAGCAGCCGCAGTATACTTGGACAGGGCACAAACATTCAGTACTTC	TRBD1	TRBV4-1	TRBJ2-4	.	17
CASTSQGFRYGYTF	TGTGCCAGCACCTCCCAGGGCTTCCGCTATGGCTACACCTTC	.	TRBV6-5	TRBJ1-2	.	14
CASSEYASLAGAYNEQFF	TGTGCCAGCAGTGAATACGCCAGCCTAGCGGGCGCCTACAATGAGCAGTTCTTC	TRBD2	TRBV25-1	TRBJ2-1	.	18
CASTLGTSGATIQYF	TGCGCCAGCACCCTGGGGACTAGCGGGGCTACGATTCAGTACTTC	TRBD2	TRBV5-1	TRBJ2-4	.	15
CASSVVGGTEAFF	TGCGCCAGCAGCGTGGTAGGCGGGACTGAAGCTTTCTTT	.	TRBV5-1	TRBJ1-1	.	13
CATSWTSLGGEQFF	TGTGCCACCAGCTGGACTAGCCTGGGAGGTGAGCAGTTCTTC	TRBD2	TRBV6-5	TRBJ2-1	once	14
CASSQELPASGANVLTF	TGTGCCAGCAGCCAAGAACTCCCTGCCTCTGGGGCCAACGTCCTGACTTTC	.	TRBV14	TRBJ2-6	.	17
CASSFSGRASYEQYF	TGTGCCAGCAGCTTTAGCGGGAGGGCCTCGTACGAGCAGTACTTC	TRBD2	TRBV5-4	TRBJ2-7	.	15
CASTGTPGNTEAFF	TGTGCCAGCACCGGAACCCCGGGGAACACTGAAGCTTTCTTT	.	TRBV2	TRBJ1-1	.	14
CAWSGQGSEQYF	TGTGCCTGGAGTGGTCAGGGGAGCGAGCAGTACTTC	.	TRBV30	TRBJ2-7	.	12